Shown below are 20 T cell receptor beta chains from a single sample sequenced in a study of shared clonotypes between healthy human individuals (dated by TCRdb to 2020 to 2022). The library was obtained by the immunoSEQ multiplex PCR assay. This immuneACCESS table, as held by TCRdb, lists in-frame sequences with V and J called but not all clones. Of the missing ones, under half trace to an unresolved V gene in checked studies; the others have no known cause. A total of 2 million to 2.5 million clones appear in this sample, 85% to 95% of them only once. The top ten clones comprise approximately 0.4% of the sample. The sequencing input was naive CD4+ T cells from PBMCs. The cell subset or site label here, explained by the study, means: CD45RA+ positively selected. Source of these receptors: a man aged 18 to 30 in good health. Some clones in this sample may be carry-over from other donors' samples.

The chain joins TRBV7-9 to TRBJ2-5, with D maybe TRBD2 (5 bases). V lost 2 bases and J lost 3, with 7 bases in between. This CDR3 comprises 13 residues. The germline gives CDR1 SEHNR, CDR2 FQNEAQ (reference sequence). The CDR3 DNA reads as TGTGCCAGCAGCTTATCGGGGAAAGAGACCCAGTACTTC. Translation gives CASSLSGKETQYF.

On this clone itself: The sample holds other DNA sequences that translate to the same CDR3. J is TRBJ2-7 and V is TRBV7-9; 8 bases are shared with TRBD1. CDR3 length: 13 amino acids. Germline CDR1 SEHNR, CDR2 FQNEAQ (reference sequence). V was pared by 5 bases and J by 5 bases, with 5 bases of the junction left unmatched. The chain's CDR3 is CASSLGQGNEQYF. CDR3 sequence (DNA): TGTGCCAGCAGCCTCGGACAGGGAAACGAGCAGTACTTC.

V gene TRBV5-1 combines with J gene TRBJ2-7; a possible D gene is TRBD2 (6 bases). The germline V and J ends were trimmed by 4 bases and 3 bases, with 17 bases remaining between them. CDR3 size: 15 residues. Germline CDR1 SGHRS, CDR2 YFSETQ. The CDR3 DNA reads TGCGCCAGCAGCCCCGGGGCGCGGGAAGTCTACGAGCAGTACTTC. Translation gives CASSPGAREVYEQYF.

The table lists this clone with a count of one. The V gene is TRBV6-1, the J gene TRBJ1-2; a possible D gene is TRBD1 (5 bases). CDR3 length: 16 amino acids. Germline loops: CDR1 MNHNS, CDR2 SASEGT. The V end was cut by 4 bases, the J end by 4 bases, with 19 bases between. The CDR3 DNA sequence: TGTGCCAGCAGTGGCTTAGGCCTTCAGGGCGGCTATGGCTACACCTTC. It specifies CASSGLGLQGGYGYTF.

Comment on this clone: Additional DNA sequences in this sample encode the identical CDR3. This chain links TRBV5-1 with TRBJ2-1; D call uncertain. V dropped 0 bases and J dropped 4 bases, with 5 bases sitting between them. CDR3 length equals 13 residues. Germline-derived CDR1 and CDR2 are SGHRS and YFSETQ. CDR3 amino acids: CASSLDHYNEQFF. CDR3 bases: TGCGCCAGCAGCTTGGATCATTACAATGAGCAGTTCTTC. Full variable domain (missing parts from reference TRBV5-1 and TRBJ2-1): KAGVTQTPRYLIKTRGQQVTLSCSPISGHRSVSWYQQTPGQGLQFLFEYFSETQRNKGNFPGRFSGRQFSNSRSEMNVSTLELGDSALYLCASSLDHYNEQFFGPGTRLTVL.

The chain employs TRBV27 and TRBJ1-1; perhaps TRBD1 as D (6 bases). The CDR3 extends over 13 amino acids. Germline values: CDR1 MNHEY, CDR2 SMNVEV (reference sequence). V was cut by 7 bases and J by 3 bases, with 12 bases left in between. This chain's CDR3 is CASIGQTDTEAFF. DNA for the CDR3: TGTGCCAGCATTGGACAGACCGACACTGAAGCTTTCTTT.

This chain connects TRBV5-4 to TRBJ2-7; TRBD2 agrees at 9 bases. The V gene end was trimmed by 2 bases and the J gene end by 4 bases; junction bases not matched to a gene: 4. The germline gives CDR1 SGHNT, CDR2 YYREEE (reference sequence). There are 14 residues in the CDR3. The CDR3 spells CASSFGGRAYEQYF. The CDR3 DNA reads as TGTGCCAGCAGCTTTGGCGGGAGGGCTTACGAGCAGTACTTC.

V usage is TRBV11-2 and J usage is TRBJ2-4, with D tentatively TRBD1 or TRBD2 (6 bases each). V was pared by 1 base and J by 4 bases, with 17 bases between. The CDR3 has 17 residues. Germline V gene data show CDR1 as SGHAT and CDR2 as FQNNGV. The CDR3 spells CASSLVAGGLGKNIQYF. The CDR3 bases are TGTGCCAGCAGCTTAGTGGCCGGGGGCCTAGGTAAAAACATTCAGTACTTC.

Note on this clone: Distinct nucleotide sequences in the sample also encode this CDR3. CDR3 sequence reads: CSVGQYNQPQHF. Written as DNA, the CDR3 is TGCAGCGTCGGACAGTACAATCAGCCCCAGCATTTT. This chain uses TRBV29-1 with TRBJ1-5, with TRBD1 as a possible D gene (6 bases). The CDR3 runs 12 residues. Deletions cut 6 bases from V and 3 bases from J, with 9 bases between. CDR1 SQVTM and CDR2 ANQGSEA come from the germline V gene.

The chain is built from TRBV11-3 and TRBJ2-7; 9 nucleotides match TRBD1. V shed 6 bases and J 5 bases; nucleotides not matched to a gene: 8. The CDR3 loop spans 14 amino acids. The germline CDR1 and CDR2 sequences are SGHNT and YENEEA. The CDR3 loop reads CASSSWGQGDEQYF. The CDR3 coding sequence is TGTGCCAGCAGTAGCTGGGGACAGGGAGACGAGCAGTACTTC.

The chain employs TRBV27 and TRBJ2-7, with a tentative D call TRBD2 (7 bases). CDR1 and CDR2 (germline): MNHEY, SMNVEV (reference sequence). Trimming left V 0 bases short and J 0 bases short, with 15 bases between. This CDR3 comprises 17 residues. The chain's CDR3 is CASSLSSGRGLSYEQYF. CDR3 sequence (DNA): TGTGCCAGCAGTTTATCTTCCGGGCGGGGGCTCTCCTACGAGCAGTACTTC.

CDR3 in amino acids: CASSLQLAIEQYF. The CDR3 nucleotides are TGTGCCAGCAGTTTACAACTAGCCATCGAGCAGTACTTC. This chain links TRBV28 with TRBJ2-7; possible D gene TRBD2, 6 bases. Germline V CDR1 and CDR2: MDHEN, SYDVKM. Trimming took 2 bases from V and 6 from J, leaving 11 bases between them. The CDR3 extends over 13 amino acids.

This clone has just one count. The rearrangement joins TRBV27 to TRBJ2-7; D is ambiguous. Trimming stripped 3 bases from V and 2 bases from J, with 5 bases between. Looked up from germline, CDR1 is MNHEY and CDR2 is SMNVEV (reference sequence). This CDR3 is built from 12 residues. CDR3 loop: CASSFDTYEQYF. The CDR3 DNA is TGTGCCAGCAGTTTCGACACCTACGAGCAGTACTTC.

This clone was recorded only once. The chain joins TRBV6-1 to TRBJ1-2; D remains unclear. There are 15 residues in the CDR3. Trimming removed 4 bases at V and 0 bases at J, with 12 bases between. Germline loops: CDR1 MNHNS, CDR2 SASEGT. The CDR3 DNA reads as TGTGCCAGCAGTGGAGAGAAAAATGCTAACTATGGCTACACCTTC. Translated: CASSGEKNANYGYTF.

The chain joins TRBV5-6 to TRBJ2-7; TRBD1 agrees at 9 bases. The germline V gene encodes CDR1 SGHDT and CDR2 YYEEEE. The CDR3 is 14 residues long. Trimming cost V 4 bases and J 4 bases; bases outside gene matches: 6. The CDR3 sequence: CASSPRDRAYEQYF. CDR3 sequence (DNA): TGTGCCAGCAGCCCTCGGGACAGGGCTTACGAGCAGTACTTC.

This clone has a single count. The chain employs TRBV5-4 and TRBJ2-7; D is perhaps TRBD2 (8 bases). The CDR3 contains 14 residues. V was pared by 4 bases and J by 5 bases, with 16 bases between. The germline CDR1 and CDR2 sequences are SGHNT and YYREEE (reference sequence). CDR3 in DNA: TGTGCCAGCAGCCCGGGACTAGGGGGCGACGAGCAGTACTTC. Its protein product is CASSPGLGGDEQYF.

The count of this clone is one. The genes are TRBV30 and TRBJ1-1, with D unclear. The CDR3 is 13 residues long. The V gene's germline CDR1 is GTSNPN and CDR2 SVGIG (reference sequence). V lost 0 bases, J lost 6 bases, and 11 bases lay in between. The CDR3 DNA sequence: TGTGCCTGGAGTGTAGTCGGTCGGGCTGAAGCTTTCTTT. The encoded protein is CAWSVVGRAEAFF. Full variable domain (missing parts from reference TRBV30 and TRBJ1-1): SQTIHQWPATLVQPVGSPLSLECTVEGTSNPNLYWYRQAAGRGLQLLFYSVGIGQISSEVPQNLSASRPQDRQFILSSKKLLLSDSGFYLCAWSVVGRAEAFFGQGTRLTVV.

V and J are TRBV4-1 and TRBJ2-2; 11 nucleotides match TRBD2. Trimming cost V 4 bases and J 7 bases; bases outside gene matches: 8. The CDR3 is 16 residues long. CDR1 and CDR2 (germline): MGHRA, YSYEKL. The CDR3 sequence: CASSPTSGTTLGELFF. The CDR3 nucleotides are TGCGCCAGCAGCCCGACTAGCGGGACCACCCTCGGGGAGCTGTTTTTT.

The gene calls are TRBV28 and TRBJ1-1, with no clear D. The V end was cut by 6 bases, the J end by 0 bases, with 17 bases between. The CDR3 length is 16 residues. The germline gives CDR1 MDHEN, CDR2 SYDVKM. This CDR3 reads CASSPATLTMNTEAFF. As DNA, the CDR3 is TGTGCCAGCAGCCCGGCGACATTGACCATGAACACTGAAGCTTTCTTT.

The chain is built from TRBV28 and TRBJ2-3; 9 nucleotides agree with TRBD1. Trimming took 5 bases from V and 6 from J; bases not matched to a gene: 6. This CDR3 region has 14 residues. Germline V gene sequence: CDR1 MDHEN, CDR2 SYDVKM. DNA of the CDR3: TGTGCCAGCAGTACCGGACAGGGGCCGGATACGCAGTATTTT. Residues: CASSTGQGPDTQYF. Full variable domain (outside the CDR3, taken from reference TRBV28 and TRBJ2-3): DVKVTQSSRYLVKRTGEKVFLECVQDMDHENMFWYRQDPGLGLRLIYFSYDVKMKEKGDIPEGYSVSREKKERFSLILESASTNQTSMYLCASSTGQGPDTQYFGPGTRLTVL.